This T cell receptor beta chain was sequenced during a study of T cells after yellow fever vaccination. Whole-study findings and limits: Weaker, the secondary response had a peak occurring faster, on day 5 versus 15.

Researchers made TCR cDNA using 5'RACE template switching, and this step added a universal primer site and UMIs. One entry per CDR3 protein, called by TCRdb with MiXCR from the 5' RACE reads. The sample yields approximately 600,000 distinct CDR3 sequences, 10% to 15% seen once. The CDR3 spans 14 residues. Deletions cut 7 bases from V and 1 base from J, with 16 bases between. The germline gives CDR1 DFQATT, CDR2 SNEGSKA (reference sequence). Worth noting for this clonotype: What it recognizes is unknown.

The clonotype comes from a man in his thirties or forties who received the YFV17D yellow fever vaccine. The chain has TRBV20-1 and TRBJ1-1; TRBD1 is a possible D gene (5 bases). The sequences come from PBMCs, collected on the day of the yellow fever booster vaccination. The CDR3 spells CSVVPQGSNTEAFF. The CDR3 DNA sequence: TGCAGTGTTGTACCGCAGGGATCGAACACTGAAGCTTTCTTT.